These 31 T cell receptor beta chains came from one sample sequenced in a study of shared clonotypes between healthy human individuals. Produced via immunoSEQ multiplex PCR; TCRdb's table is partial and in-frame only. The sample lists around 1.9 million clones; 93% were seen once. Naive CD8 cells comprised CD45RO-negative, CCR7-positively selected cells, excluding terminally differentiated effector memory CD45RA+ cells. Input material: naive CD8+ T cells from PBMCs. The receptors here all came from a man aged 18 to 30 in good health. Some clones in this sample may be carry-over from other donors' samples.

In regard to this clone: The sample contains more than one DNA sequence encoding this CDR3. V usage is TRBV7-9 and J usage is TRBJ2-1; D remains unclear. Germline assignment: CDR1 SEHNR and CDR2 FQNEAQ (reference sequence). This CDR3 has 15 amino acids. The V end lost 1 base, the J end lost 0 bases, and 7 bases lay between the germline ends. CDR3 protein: CASSLGSSSYNEQFF. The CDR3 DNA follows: TGTGCCAGCAGCTTAGGATCTAGCTCCTACAATGAGCAGTTCTTC.

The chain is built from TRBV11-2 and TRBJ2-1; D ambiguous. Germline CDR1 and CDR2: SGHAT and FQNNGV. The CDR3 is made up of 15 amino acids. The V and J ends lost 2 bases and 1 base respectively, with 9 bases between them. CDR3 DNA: TGTGCCAGCAGCTTAAGGCTTGATTCCTACAATGAGCAGTTCTTC. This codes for CASSLRLDSYNEQFF. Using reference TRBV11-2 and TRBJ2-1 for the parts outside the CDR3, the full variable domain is EAGVAQSPRYKIIEKRQSVAFWCNPISGHATLYWYQQILGQGPKLLIQFQNNGVVDDSQLPKDRFSAERLKGVDSTLKIQPAKLEDSAVYLCASSLRLDSYNEQFFGPGTRLTVL.

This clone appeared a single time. CDR3 residues: CASTPLGSNEQYF. The CDR3 nucleotides are TGTGCCAGCACCCCCCTCGGGAGTAACGAGCAGTACTTC. This sequence joins TRBV28 and TRBJ2-7, with D tentatively TRBD2 (6 bases). Germline V CDR1 and CDR2: MDHEN, SYDVKM. This CDR3 spans 13 amino acids. V shed 7 bases and J shed 5 bases, with 15 bases lying between them.

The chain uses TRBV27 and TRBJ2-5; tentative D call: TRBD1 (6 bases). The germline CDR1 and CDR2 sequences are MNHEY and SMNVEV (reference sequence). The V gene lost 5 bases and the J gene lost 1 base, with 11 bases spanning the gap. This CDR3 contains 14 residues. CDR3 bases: TGTGCCAGCAGTGAACAGGGTACCCAAGAGACCCAGTACTTC. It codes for CASSEQGTQETQYF.

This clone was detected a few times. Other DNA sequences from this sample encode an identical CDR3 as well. In DNA form, the CDR3 reads TGTGCCAGCAGCTTGTCCCCCTACGAGCAGTACTTC. Translating it yields CASSLSPYEQYF. The chain is built from TRBV5-6 and TRBJ2-7, with D unclear. The CDR3 loop spans 12 amino acids. Germline CDR1 is SGHDT and CDR2 is YYEEEE. V dropped 1 base and J dropped 2 bases, with 4 bases sitting between them.

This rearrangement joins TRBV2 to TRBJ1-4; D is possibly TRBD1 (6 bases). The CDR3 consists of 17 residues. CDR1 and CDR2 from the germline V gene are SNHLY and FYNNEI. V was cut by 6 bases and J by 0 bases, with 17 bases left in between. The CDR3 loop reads CASSERTVSATNEKLFF. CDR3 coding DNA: TGTGCCAGCAGCGAACGGACAGTAAGCGCAACTAATGAAAAACTGTTTTTT.

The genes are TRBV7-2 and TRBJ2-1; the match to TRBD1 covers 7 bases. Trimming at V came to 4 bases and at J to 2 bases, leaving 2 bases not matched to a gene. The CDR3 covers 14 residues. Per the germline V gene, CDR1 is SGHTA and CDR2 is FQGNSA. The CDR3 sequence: CASSSGGAYNEQFF. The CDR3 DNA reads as TGTGCCAGCAGCTCAGGGGGTGCCTACAATGAGCAGTTCTTC.

The CDR3: CASARDSYEQYF. The DNA of the CDR3 is TGTGCCAGTGCGAGGGACTCCTACGAGCAGTACTTC. This rearrangement joins TRBV27 to TRBJ2-7; maybe TRBD2 (5 bases). The CDR3 consists of 12 residues. Germline V CDR1 and CDR2: MNHEY, SMNVEV (reference sequence). The V end was cut by 9 bases, the J end by 0 bases, with 9 bases between.

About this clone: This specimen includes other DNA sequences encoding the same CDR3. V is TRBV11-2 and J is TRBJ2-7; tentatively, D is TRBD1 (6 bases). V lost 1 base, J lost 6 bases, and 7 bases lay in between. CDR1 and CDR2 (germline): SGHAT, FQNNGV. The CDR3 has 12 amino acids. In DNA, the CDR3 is TGTGCCAGCAGCTTAGTGGGGGCCGAGCAGTACTTC. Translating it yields CASSLVGAEQYF.

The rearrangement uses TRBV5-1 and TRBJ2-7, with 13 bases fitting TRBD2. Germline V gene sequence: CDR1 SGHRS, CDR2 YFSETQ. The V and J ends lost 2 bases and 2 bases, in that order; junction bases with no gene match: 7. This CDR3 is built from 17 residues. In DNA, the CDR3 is TGCGCCAGCAGCTTCACTAGCGGGAGGGCCGTCCCCTACGAGCAGTACTTC. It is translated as CASSFTSGRAVPYEQYF.

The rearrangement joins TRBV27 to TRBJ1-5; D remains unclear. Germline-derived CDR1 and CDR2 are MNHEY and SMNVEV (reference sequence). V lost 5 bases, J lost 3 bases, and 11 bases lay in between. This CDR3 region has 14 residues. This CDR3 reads CASSRRELNQPQHF. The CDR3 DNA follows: TGTGCCAGCAGTCGACGGGAGCTCAATCAGCCCCAGCATTTT.

CDR3 bases: TGTGCCAGCAGCGTTCACAGGGAAACTAATGAAAAACTGTTTTTT. It is translated as CASSVHRETNEKLFF. The V call is TRBV9, the J call TRBJ1-4, with a weak D call TRBD1 (6 bases). In germline, CDR1 is SGDLS, CDR2 YYNGEE. V was trimmed by 2 bases and J by 1 base, leaving 9 bases between them. The CDR3 spans 15 residues.

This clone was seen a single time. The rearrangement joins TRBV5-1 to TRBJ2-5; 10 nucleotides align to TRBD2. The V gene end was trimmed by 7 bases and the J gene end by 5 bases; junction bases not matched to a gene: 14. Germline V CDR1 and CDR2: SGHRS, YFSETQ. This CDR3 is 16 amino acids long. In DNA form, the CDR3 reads TGCGCCAGCTCCGAAAGGACTAGCGGACTTGGGGAGACCCAGTACTTC. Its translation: CASSERTSGLGETQYF.

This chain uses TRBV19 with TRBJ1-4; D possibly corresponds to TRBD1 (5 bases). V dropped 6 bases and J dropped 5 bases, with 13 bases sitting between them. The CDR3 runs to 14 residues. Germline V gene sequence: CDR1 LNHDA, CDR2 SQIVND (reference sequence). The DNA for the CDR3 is TGTGCCAGTAGGGTGACAGATTCGAATGAAAAACTGTTTTTT. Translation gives CASRVTDSNEKLFF.

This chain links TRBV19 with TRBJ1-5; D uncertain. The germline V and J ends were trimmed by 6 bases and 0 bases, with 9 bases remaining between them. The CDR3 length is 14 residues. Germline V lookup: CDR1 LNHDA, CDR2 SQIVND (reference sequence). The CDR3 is CASRGPVSNQPQHF. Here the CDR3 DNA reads TGTGCCAGTAGGGGCCCGGTTAGCAATCAGCCCCAGCATTTT.

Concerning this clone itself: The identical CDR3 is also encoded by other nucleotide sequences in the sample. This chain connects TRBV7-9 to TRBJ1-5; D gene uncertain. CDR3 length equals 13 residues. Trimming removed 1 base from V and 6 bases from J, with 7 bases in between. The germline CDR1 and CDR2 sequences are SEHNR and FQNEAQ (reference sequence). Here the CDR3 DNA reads TGTGCCAGCAGCTTAGGGATTGGTCAGCCCCAGCATTTT. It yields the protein CASSLGIGQPQHF.

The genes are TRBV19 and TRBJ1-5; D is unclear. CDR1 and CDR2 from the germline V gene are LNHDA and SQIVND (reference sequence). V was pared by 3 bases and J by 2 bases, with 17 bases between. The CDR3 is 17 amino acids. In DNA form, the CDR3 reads TGTGCCAGTAGTATCGTAGAAGGGAGGAGAGGCAATCAGCCCCAGCATTTT. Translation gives CASSIVEGRRGNQPQHF. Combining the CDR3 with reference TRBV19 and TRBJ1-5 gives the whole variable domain DGGITQSPKYLFRKEGQNVTLSCEQNLNHDAMYWYRQDPGQGLRLIYYSQIVNDFQKGDIAEGYSVSREKKESFPLTVTSAQKNPTAFYLCASSIVEGRRGNQPQHFGDGTRLSIL.

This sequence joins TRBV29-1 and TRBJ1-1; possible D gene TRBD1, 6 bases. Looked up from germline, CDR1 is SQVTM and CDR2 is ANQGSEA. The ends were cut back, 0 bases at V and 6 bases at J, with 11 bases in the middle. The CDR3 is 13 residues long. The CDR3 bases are TGCAGCGTTGAAGAGGGGACAAGCGCTGAAGCTTTCTTT. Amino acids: CSVEEGTSAEAFF.

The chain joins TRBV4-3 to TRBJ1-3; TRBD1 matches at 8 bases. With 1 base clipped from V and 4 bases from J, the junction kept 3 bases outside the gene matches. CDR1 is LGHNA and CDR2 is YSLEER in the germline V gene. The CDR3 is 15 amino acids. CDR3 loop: CASSQGTGRGNTIYF. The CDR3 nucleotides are TGCGCCAGCAGCCAAGGGACAGGGCGAGGAAACACCATATATTTT.

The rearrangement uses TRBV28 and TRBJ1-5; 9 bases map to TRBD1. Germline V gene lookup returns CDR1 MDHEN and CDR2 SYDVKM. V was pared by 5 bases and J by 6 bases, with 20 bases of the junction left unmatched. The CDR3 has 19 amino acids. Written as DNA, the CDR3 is TGTGCCAGCAGTAAAAGACGAGGGACAGGGAAAGAGGTGGGTCAGCCCCAGCATTTT. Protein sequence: CASSKRRGTGKEVGQPQHF.

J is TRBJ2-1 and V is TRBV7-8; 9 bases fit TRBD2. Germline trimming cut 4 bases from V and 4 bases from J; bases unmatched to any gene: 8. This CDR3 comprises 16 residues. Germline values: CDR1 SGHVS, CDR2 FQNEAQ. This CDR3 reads CASSWERGAPYNEQFF. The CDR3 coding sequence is TGTGCCAGCAGCTGGGAGCGGGGGGCACCTTACAATGAGCAGTTCTTC.

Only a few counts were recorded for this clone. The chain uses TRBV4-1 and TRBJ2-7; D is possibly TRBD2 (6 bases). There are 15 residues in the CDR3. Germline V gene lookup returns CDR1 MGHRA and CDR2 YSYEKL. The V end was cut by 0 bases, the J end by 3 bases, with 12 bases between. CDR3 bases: TGCGCCAGCAGCCAAGAGGAGCTAGCGTTCTACGAGCAGTACTTC. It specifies CASSQEELAFYEQYF.

As DNA, the CDR3 is TGCGCCAGCAGCTTGGGACAGGGGGTTGGGGAGCAGTACTTC. This gives the protein CASSLGQGVGEQYF. The chain joins TRBV5-1 to TRBJ2-7, with 9 bases fitting TRBD1. CDR1 and CDR2 (germline): SGHRS, YFSETQ. The V segment lost 0 bases and the J segment 7 bases; nucleotides outside the gene matches: 5. The CDR3 runs to 14 residues.

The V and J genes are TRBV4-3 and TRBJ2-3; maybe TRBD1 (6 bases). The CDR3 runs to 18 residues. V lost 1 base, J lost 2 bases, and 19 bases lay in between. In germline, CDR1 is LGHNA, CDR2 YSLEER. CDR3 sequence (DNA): TGCGCCAGCAGCCAAGCTGGATGGGGGCAGCGAATCACAGATACGCAGTATTTT. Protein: CASSQAGWGQRITDTQYF.

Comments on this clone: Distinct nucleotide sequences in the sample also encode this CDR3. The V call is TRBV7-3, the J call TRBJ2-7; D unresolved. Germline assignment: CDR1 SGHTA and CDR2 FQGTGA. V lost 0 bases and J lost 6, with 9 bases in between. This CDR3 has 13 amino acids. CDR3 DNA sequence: TGTGCCAGCAGCTTAACGCTAGGAAGCGAGCAGTACTTC. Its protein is CASSLTLGSEQYF.

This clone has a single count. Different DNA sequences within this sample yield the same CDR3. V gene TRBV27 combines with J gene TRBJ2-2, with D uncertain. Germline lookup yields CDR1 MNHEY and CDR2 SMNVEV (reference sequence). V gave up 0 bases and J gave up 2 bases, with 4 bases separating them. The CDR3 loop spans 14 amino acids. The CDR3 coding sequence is TGTGCCAGCAGTTTATCGGGTAACACCGGGGAGCTGTTTTTT. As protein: CASSLSGNTGELFF.

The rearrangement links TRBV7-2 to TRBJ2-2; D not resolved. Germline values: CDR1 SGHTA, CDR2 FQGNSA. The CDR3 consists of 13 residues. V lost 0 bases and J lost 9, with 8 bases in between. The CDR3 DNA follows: TGTGCCAGCAGCTTAGCCCCCCTGAGGGAGCTGTTTTTT. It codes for CASSLAPLRELFF.

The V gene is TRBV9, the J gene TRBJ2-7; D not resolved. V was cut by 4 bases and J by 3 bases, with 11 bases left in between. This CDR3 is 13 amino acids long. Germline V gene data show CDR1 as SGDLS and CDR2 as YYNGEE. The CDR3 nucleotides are TGTGCCAGCAGCCTAGAGCTGAACTACGAGCAGTACTTC. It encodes CASSLELNYEQYF.

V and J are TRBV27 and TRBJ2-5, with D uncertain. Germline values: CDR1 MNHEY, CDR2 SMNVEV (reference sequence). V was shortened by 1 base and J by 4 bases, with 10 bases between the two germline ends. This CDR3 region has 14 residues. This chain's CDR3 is CASSLFFTGETQYF. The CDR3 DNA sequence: TGTGCCAGCAGTTTATTTTTTACGGGAGAGACCCAGTACTTC.

The CDR3 sequence: CASSDVASGRHEQYF. The DNA for the CDR3 is TGTGCCAGCAGTGATGTGGCTAGCGGGAGACACGAGCAGTACTTC. The rearrangement links TRBV6-4 to TRBJ2-7; 10 positions agree with TRBD2. V trimming: 3 bases; J trimming: 5 bases; junction bases outside the gene matches: 7. Germline-derived CDR1 and CDR2 are MRHNA and SNTAGT. The CDR3 consists of 15 residues.

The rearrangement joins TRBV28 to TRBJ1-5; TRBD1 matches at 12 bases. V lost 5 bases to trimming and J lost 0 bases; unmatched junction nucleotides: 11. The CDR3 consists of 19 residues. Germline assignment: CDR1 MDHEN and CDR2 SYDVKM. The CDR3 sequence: CASSDPGQGASYSNQPQHF. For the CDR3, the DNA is TGTGCCAGCAGTGACCCGGGACAGGGGGCATCCTATAGCAATCAGCCCCAGCATTTT.